One and the same sample provided the 22 T cell receptor beta chains below, sequenced in a study of patients and donors after allogeneic stem cell transplantation. MiXCR, applied by TCRdb to the RT-PCR reads, yields one record per CDR3 protein. Altogether around 200,000 distinct CDR3 sequences are present, around 40% being singletons, with the ten largest covering 11%. Source material: blood, either unsorted or a sorted T cell fraction (not recorded which). These receptors came from a human donor who was either an allogeneic HSCT recipient or a stem cell or donor lymphocyte infusion donor (not recorded which). It is not recorded whose cells these are; they may come from a transplant donor.

The CDR3 is CASSDLTGEGTGYTF. CDR3 bases: TGTGCCAGCAGTGACTTGACAGGAGAAGGAACCGGCTACACCTTC. V usage is TRBV2 and J usage is TRBJ1-2, with D maybe TRBD1 (6 bases). CDR3 length: 15 amino acids. From germline, CDR1 is SNHLY and CDR2 FYNNEI. V was clipped by 3 bases and J by 8 bases, with 19 bases between them.

This clonotype showed up many times. V and J are TRBV27 and TRBJ1-5; 7 bases map to TRBD1. Per the germline V gene, CDR1 is MNHEY and CDR2 is SMNVEV (reference sequence). CDR3 length: 15 residues. After removal of 3 bases from V and 5 bases from J, the junction contained 7 bases not matched to a gene. The CDR3 reads CASSFRAGGDQPQHF. The CDR3 nucleotides are TGTGCCAGCAGTTTCCGGGCAGGGGGGGATCAGCCCCAGCATTTT.

In its sample, this clonotype was seen a few times. The V call is TRBV5-1, the J call TRBJ1-1; D is possibly TRBD1 (5 bases). Germline CDR1 and CDR2: SGHRS and YFSETQ. The V gene lost 0 bases and the J gene lost 12 bases, with 18 bases spanning the gap. This CDR3 region has 14 residues. The CDR3 spells CASSLESAAGVTFF. CDR3 bases: TGCGCCAGCAGCTTGGAGTCGGCCGCGGGGGTGACTTTCTTT.

The gene calls are TRBV12-3 or TRBV12-4 and TRBJ1-1; D not certain. V lost 0 bases and J 6 bases, leaving 17 bases between the germline ends. This CDR3 spans 16 amino acids. CDR3 sequence reads: CASSLAITVGIPEAFF. The DNA of the CDR3 is TGTGCCAGCAGTTTAGCGATTACGGTGGGGATCCCTGAAGCTTTCTTT.

The chain joins TRBV5-1 to TRBJ2-5; the D gene is possibly TRBD2 (6 bases). Germline V gene lookup returns CDR1 SGHRS and CDR2 YFSETQ. The CDR3 sequence is 14 residues long. The V gene lost 4 bases and the J gene lost 1 base, with 11 bases spanning the gap. Here the CDR3 DNA reads TGCGCCAGCAGCCGACCACTAGCCCAAGAGACCCAGTACTTC. It translates to CASSRPLAQETQYF.

The chain joins TRBV4-2 to TRBJ2-1; D gene uncertain. Germline V gene data show CDR1 as LGHNA and CDR2 as YNFKEQ. The CDR3 runs to 16 residues. V lost 0 bases, J lost 9 bases, and 18 bases lay in between. CDR3 DNA sequence: TGTGCCAGCAGCCAAGATTTGGTTACCTCAAAGTGTGAGCAGTTCTTC. Residues: CASSQDLVTSKCEQFF.

This clonotype was seen a few times. V and J are TRBV4-1 and TRBJ1-1, with no clear D. Trimming removed 5 bases from V and 3 bases from J, with 10 bases in between. This CDR3 contains 13 residues. The V gene's germline CDR1 is MGHRA and CDR2 YSYEKL. The CDR3 DNA reads TGCGCCAGCAGCAGGGAGGGTCACACTGAAGCTTTCTTT. Translated, it gives CASSREGHTEAFF.

This clonotype was observed a few times. The V call is TRBV12-3 or TRBV12-4, the J call TRBJ1-6; 7 positions match TRBD1. This CDR3 spans 13 amino acids. The V segment lost 10 bases and the J segment 9 bases; nucleotides outside the gene matches: 9. CDR3 nucleotides: TGTGCCACCCAGGACAGGCGGAGTTCACCCCTCCACTTT. Encoded protein: CATQDRRSSPLHF.

The chain couples TRBV29-1 to TRBJ1-6, with a weak D call TRBD1 (5 bases). V lost 0 bases and J 9 bases, leaving 9 bases between the germline ends. The CDR3 runs to 13 residues. CDR1 SQVTM and CDR2 ANQGSEA come from the germline V gene. The CDR3 loop reads CSVEERDGSPLHF. CDR3 coding DNA: TGCAGCGTTGAAGAACGGGACGGTTCACCCCTCCACTTT.

The chain combines TRBV10-3 with TRBJ2-7; D possibly corresponds to TRBD2 (5 bases). This CDR3 region has 13 residues. The germline V gene has CDR1 ENHRY and CDR2 SYGVKD. Trimming stripped 4 bases from V and 1 base from J, with 8 bases between. The CDR3 sequence: CAISVRESYEQYF. CDR3 in DNA: TGTGCCATCAGTGTCCGGGAATCCTACGAGCAGTACTTC.

This clonotype was counted between two and nine times. The CDR3 sequence: CASSLAGGFSPLHF. The CDR3 bases are TGTGCCAGCAGCTTAGCCGGGGGGTTTTCACCCCTCCACTTT. This chain joins TRBV7-8 and TRBJ1-6; D is perhaps TRBD1 (5 bases). Trimming left V 0 bases short and J 9 bases short, with 9 bases between. The germline V gene encodes CDR1 SGHVS and CDR2 FQNEAQ. This CDR3 is 14 amino acids long.

This chain links TRBV27 with TRBJ1-2; 7 bases are a match to TRBD1. The germline V gene has CDR1 MNHEY and CDR2 SMNVEV (reference sequence). The CDR3 extends over 14 amino acids. The V segment lost 4 bases and the J segment 2 bases; nucleotides outside the gene matches: 4. CDR3 bases: TGTGCCAGCAGTTCCCAGGGGGGAAACTATGGCTACACCTTC. Translation: CASSSQGGNYGYTF.

The chain employs TRBV7-9 and TRBJ2-2; 11 bases line up with TRBD2. CDR1 is SEHNR and CDR2 is FQNEAQ in the germline V gene (reference sequence). The length of the CDR3 is 18 residues. V gave up 4 bases and J gave up 3 bases; unmatched junction bases: 10. CDR3 in amino acids: CASSSRVGLAVYTGELFF. DNA of the CDR3: TGTGCCAGCAGCTCTCGTGTGGGACTAGCGGTATACACCGGGGAGCTGTTTTTT.

The CDR3, as DNA: TGTGCCAGCAGTTTGGTCACAACAGGGCACTACGAGCAGTACTTC. It yields the protein CASSLVTTGHYEQYF. The chain uses TRBV27 and TRBJ2-7, with D possibly TRBD1 on 6 matching bases. CDR1 is MNHEY and CDR2 is SMNVEV in the germline V gene (reference sequence). The CDR3 length is 15 residues. V was trimmed by 3 bases and J by 3 bases, leaving 15 bases between them.

The chain combines TRBV5-1 with TRBJ1-2, with D unclear. The V gene lost 2 bases and the J gene lost 2 bases, with 13 bases spanning the gap. The CDR3 totals 15 residues. Germline CDR1 SGHRS, CDR2 YFSETQ. DNA for the CDR3: TGCGCCAGCAGCTTAGGGCCCGCACTAAACTATGGCTACACCTTC. Translated, it gives CASSLGPALNYGYTF.

The chain links TRBV28 to TRBJ1-4; 7 nucleotides match TRBD1. Unmatched junction bases numbered 6, after V lost 6 bases and J lost 5 bases. Germline-derived CDR1 and CDR2 are MDHEN and SYDVKM. This CDR3 contains 14 residues. The CDR3 region is CASRLTGRNEKLFF. The CDR3 DNA is TGTGCCAGCAGATTGACAGGGAGAAATGAAAAACTGTTTTTT.

In its sample, this clonotype was seen once. The chain recombines TRBV20-1 with TRBJ2-4; no firm D call. Germline CDR1 DFQATT, CDR2 SNEGSKA (reference sequence). V gave up 1 base and J gave up 5 bases, with 12 bases separating them. This CDR3 has 14 residues. The CDR3 is CSARVSPAENIQYF. DNA of the CDR3: TGCAGTGCTAGAGTCTCGCCTGCGGAAAACATTCAGTACTTC.

The chain couples TRBV7-6 to TRBJ2-5; D is unclear. This CDR3 contains 14 residues. V was pared by 1 base and J by 0 bases, with 6 bases between. Germline CDR1 reads SGHVS; CDR2 reads FNYEAQ. The CDR3 DNA is TGTGCCAGCAGCTTAGGCGCGTACCAAGAGACCCAGTACTTC. Protein: CASSLGAYQETQYF.

This clonotype has a handful of counts. This chain joins TRBV5-5 and TRBJ1-2; possibly TRBD1 for D (6 bases). The CDR3 is 13 residues long. Germline values: CDR1 SGHKS, CDR2 YYEKEE (reference sequence). V dropped 3 bases and J dropped 4 bases, with 10 bases sitting between them. In DNA, the CDR3 is TGTGCCAGCAGCTGGGACAACGGCTATGGCTACACCTTC. Translation: CASSWDNGYGYTF.

The rearrangement joins TRBV2 to TRBJ1-1, with 9 bases identical to TRBD1. CDR1 and CDR2 (germline): SNHLY, FYNNEI. The length of the CDR3 is 15 residues. V lost 7 bases, J lost 5 bases, and 11 bases stayed unmatched. Here the CDR3 DNA reads TGTGCCAGCAACCTAAAGCGGGACAGGGCAACTGAAGCTTTCTTT. It specifies CASNLKRDRATEAFF.

This clonotype has a handful of counts. The genes are TRBV4-2 and TRBJ2-3; TRBD1 matches 10 bases. The germline V gene has CDR1 LGHNA and CDR2 YNFKEQ. V was pared by 5 bases and J by 3 bases, with 8 bases of the junction left unmatched. This CDR3 region has 16 residues. The DNA for the CDR3 is TGTGCCAGCAGCACTCGACAGGGGGCAAGGACAGATACGCAGTATTTT. Translated: CASSTRQGARTDTQYF.

This clonotype has only a few counts. The J gene is TRBJ1-2, the V gene TRBV29-1, with a weak D call TRBD1 (5 bases). V was cut by 6 bases and J by 4 bases, with 15 bases left in between. CDR1 SQVTM and CDR2 ANQGSEA come from the germline V gene. The CDR3 runs 13 residues. CDR3: CSVGPIDTYGYTF. CDR3 in DNA: TGCAGCGTGGGGCCCATTGACACCTATGGCTACACCTTC.